The next 17 T cell receptor beta chains were all read from a single sample in a study of regulatory T cells in long-lasting Graves disease. Time point reported: persistent/refractory GD, antithyroid drugs over 5 years with positive TRAb. PBMCs were the source of the RNA used for TCR sequencing. Library construction for TCR beta used iRepertoire HTBI primers and Arm-PCR of CDR3 regions. Each CDR3 protein is one row after TCRdb ran MiXCR on the multiplex PCR reads. The sample lists more than 350,000 distinct CDR3 sequences, 21% occurring once. Here the sequenced sample was peripheral blood mononuclear cells (PBMCs), taken when the disease was refractory, from a patient treated with antithyroid drugs. The receptors originated from a female donor with Graves disease.

This clonotype was seen only a few times. V and J are TRBV19 and TRBJ1-2; no definite D call. Germline V gene data show CDR1 as LNHDA and CDR2 as SQIVND (reference sequence). This CDR3 contains 13 residues. The V and J ends lost 5 bases and 3 bases respectively, with 10 bases between them. The CDR3 DNA is TGTGCCAGTAGTGTCACAACTTACTATGGCTACACCTTC. Amino acid sequence: CASSVTTYYGYTF. The full variable domain, rest sourced from reference TRBV19 and TRBJ1-2, is DGGITQSPKYLFRKEGQNVTLSCEQNLNHDAMYWYRQDPGQGLRLIYYSQIVNDFQKGDIAEGYSVSREKKESFPLTVTSAQKNPTAFYLCASSVTTYYGYTFGSGTRLTVV.

The V gene is TRBV7-6, the J gene TRBJ2-7; D is perhaps TRBD1 (6 bases). Per germline, CDR1 SGHVS and CDR2 FNYEAQ. V lost 5 bases and J lost 6, with 14 bases in between. This CDR3 is 13 amino acids long. CDR3 residues: CASSPDGRGEQYF. CDR3 DNA: TGTGCCAGCAGCCCCGATGGCAGGGGCGAGCAGTACTTC.

This clonotype turned up a few times. The genes are TRBV12-3 or TRBV12-4 and TRBJ2-4; 8 bases map to TRBD1. V gave up 5 bases and J gave up 8 bases; unmatched junction bases: 5. The CDR3 extends over 13 amino acids. The CDR3 nucleotides read TGTGCCAGCAGTAGGGACAGGATGGACATTCAGTACTTC. Protein product: CASSRDRMDIQYF.

CDR3 DNA: TGCGCCAGCAGCTTGGCGGGACAAGACACTGAAGCTTTCTTT. Protein: CASSLAGQDTEAFF. The rearrangement uses TRBV5-1 and TRBJ1-1, with D possibly matching TRBD1 (6 bases). Germline V gene data show CDR1 as SGHRS and CDR2 as YFSETQ. V was cut by 0 bases and J by 3 bases, with 9 bases left in between. The CDR3 length is 14 residues.

This clonotype showed up just a few times. The chain recombines TRBV10-3 with TRBJ1-6, with D tentatively TRBD1 (6 bases). This CDR3 contains 14 residues. The germline V and J ends were trimmed by 10 bases and 5 bases, with 15 bases remaining between them. Germline CDR1 reads ENHRY; CDR2 reads SYGVKD. CDR3: CASSGDKNNSPLHF. CDR3 sequence (DNA): TGTGCCAGTTCAGGGGACAAAAATAATTCACCCCTCCACTTT.

This rearrangement joins TRBV3-1 to TRBJ2-2, with 11 bases fitting TRBD2. J lost 3 bases, V lost 4 bases, and 4 bases had no gene match. The CDR3 spans 16 residues. CDR1 is LGHDT, CDR2 YNNKEL, per germline (reference sequence). CDR3 sequence (DNA): TGTGCCAGCAGCCCACCGGGACTAGCGGACACCGGGGAGCTGTTTTTT. Its translation is CASSPPGLADTGELFF.

This clonotype has just a few counts. The CDR3 region has the DNA TGTGCCAGCAGCCTTCCCGGGACCCGCCGGGCCCAGTACTTC. It yields the protein CASSLPGTRRAQYF. This chain joins TRBV5-8 and TRBJ2-5; D tentatively fits TRBD1 or TRBD2 (5 bases each). Germline V gene sequence: CDR1 SGHTS, CDR2 YDEGEE. The CDR3 contains 14 residues. V was trimmed by 4 bases and J by 9 bases, leaving 19 bases between them.

Ten or more counts support this clonotype. V is TRBV29-1 and J is TRBJ2-4; D tentatively reads TRBD1 or TRBD2 (5 bases each). V lost 7 bases, J lost 0 bases, and 13 bases lay in between. Per the germline V gene, CDR1 is SQVTM and CDR2 is ANQGSEA. CDR3 length equals 14 residues. CDR3: CSARDLLAKNIQYF. Written as DNA, the CDR3 is TGCAGCGCACGGGACCTTTTAGCCAAAAACATTCAGTACTTC.

For this clonotype: The junction differs from germline at one of its ends, possibly a read error. This chain links TRBV12-3 or TRBV12-4 with TRBJ1-2; a weak D match, TRBD1 (6 bases). This CDR3 has 15 amino acids. The CDR3 protein is CASSPDSLLGYGCTF. Here the CDR3 DNA reads TGTGCCAGCAGCCCGGACAGCCTATTAGGCTATGGCTGCACCTTC.

This chain joins TRBV18 and TRBJ2-5; TRBD1 matches at 7 bases. V was pared by 8 bases and J by 5 bases, with 11 bases of the junction left unmatched. The CDR3 has 14 residues. Germline assignment: CDR1 KGHSH and CDR2 LQKENI. The CDR3 DNA sequence: TGTGCCAGCAGCGTAACAGGGGCTCAGGAGACCCAGTACTTC. Encoded protein: CASSVTGAQETQYF.

The chain couples TRBV6-2 or TRBV6-3 to TRBJ2-7; D gene unclear. In germline, CDR1 is MNHEY, CDR2 SVGEGT. This CDR3 has 14 residues. V was shortened by 6 bases and J by 4 bases, with 16 bases between the two germline ends. DNA for the CDR3: TGTGCCAGCAGCCCCGCCCTAACAGCTTACGAGCAGTACTTC. This encodes CASSPALTAYEQYF.

This clonotype was counted ten times or more. V gene TRBV9 combines with J gene TRBJ2-6; 7 bases map to TRBD1. Trimming took 3 bases from V and 2 from J; bases not matched to a gene: 11. The CDR3 contains 18 residues. Germline V gene sequence: CDR1 SGDLS, CDR2 YYNGEE. CDR3 protein: CASSADYRGSTGANVLTF. The CDR3 bases are TGTGCCAGCAGCGCAGACTACAGGGGTAGTACTGGGGCCAACGTCCTGACTTTC.

This clonotype was detected ten times or more. V is TRBV28 and J is TRBJ1-4, with D hard to call. CDR1 MDHEN and CDR2 SYDVKM come from the germline V gene. The CDR3 length is 14 residues. Trimming took off 6 bases at V and 0 bases at J, with 8 bases between the two ends. The chain's CDR3 is CASRAAATNEKLFF. CDR3 nucleotides: TGTGCCAGCAGAGCAGCTGCAACTAATGAAAAACTGTTTTTT. Full variable domain (remainder filled in from reference TRBV28 and TRBJ1-4): DVKVTQSSRYLVKRTGEKVFLECVQDMDHENMFWYRQDPGLGLRLIYFSYDVKMKEKGDIPEGYSVSREKKERFSLILESASTNQTSMYLCASRAAATNEKLFFGSGTQLSVL.

In its sample, this clonotype was seen a few times. This chain connects TRBV3-1 to TRBJ2-7; TRBD2 matches 13 bases. V lost 4 bases and J lost 6; bases outside the gene matches: 3. CDR1 and CDR2 (germline): LGHDT, YNNKEL (reference sequence). The CDR3 has 14 residues. CDR3 residues: CASSLGTSGTEQYF. DNA for the CDR3: TGTGCCAGCAGCCTCGGGACTAGCGGGACCGAGCAGTACTTC.

This clonotype was picked up many times. The chain has TRBV5-5 and TRBJ1-1, with D perhaps TRBD1 (6 bases). The CDR3 length is 14 residues. Trimming left V 4 bases short and J 1 base short, with 11 bases between. Germline V CDR1 and CDR2: SGHKS, YYEKEE (reference sequence). The CDR3 loop reads CASSRGGENTEAFF. Written as DNA, the CDR3 is TGTGCCAGCAGCCGAGGGGGGGAGAACACTGAAGCTTTCTTT.

The table lists this clonotype with many counts. The chain carries TRBV20-1 and TRBJ1-1; 7 nucleotides agree with TRBD1. The CDR3 covers 14 residues. Trimming took 3 bases from V and 4 from J; bases not matched to a gene: 8. Germline CDR1 reads DFQATT; CDR2 reads SNEGSKA (reference sequence). CDR3 protein: CSASRQGLGTEAFF. The CDR3 DNA reads as TGCAGTGCTAGCCGACAGGGTCTGGGCACTGAAGCTTTCTTT.

This clonotype was recorded a few times. The V call is TRBV5-1, the J call TRBJ2-7; 10 bases line up with TRBD1. The germline CDR1 and CDR2 sequences are SGHRS and YFSETQ. The CDR3 runs to 15 residues. J gave up 6 bases and V 7 bases, and 13 bases lay outside the gene matches. CDR3 DNA: TGCGCCAGCGGTGGGGAGGGACAGGGGACCTCCGAGCAGTACTTC. Amino acid sequence: CASGGEGQGTSEQYF.